This T cell receptor beta chain was identified in a study of cytomegalovirus exposure and HLA in healthy donors. The study's findings and limits: A later analysis associated 15,000 or so TCR beta sequences with HLA alleles at a 0.05 false discovery rate.

Trimming removed 0 bases at V and 4 bases at J, with 19 bases between. Germline assignment: CDR1 LGHNT and CDR2 FRNRAP. This CDR3 comprises 18 residues. About this clone: What it binds is not known.

Amplification used 60 Vbeta primers and 13 Jbeta primers. TCRdb keeps only in-frame clones here, not all; method: immunoSEQ multiplex PCR. The sample consists of roughly 130,000 clones, roughly 63% of them appearing once. The sequence was obtained from a man between 25 and 39 years old in good health and CMV-seropositive. V usage is TRBV12-5 and J usage is TRBJ1-5, with D possibly being TRBD1 (5 bases). Sample: PBMCs. CDR3 loop: CASGLVRSEGWGNQPQHF. CDR3 in DNA: TGTGCTAGTGGTTTGGTAAGGTCGGAGGGGTGGGGAAATCAGCCCCAGCATTTT.